What follows are 18 T cell receptor beta chains derived from one specimen sequenced in a study of tumour-infiltrating T cells in Burkitt lymphoma (dated by TCRdb to about 2020). The library was built by means of the immunoSEQ multiplex PCR assay. The immuneACCESS repertoire file appears here via TCRdb, limited to in-frame rearrangements. These files lack a portion of the clones; in checked studies, under half of the deficit traces to unresolved V genes, and the cause of the others is not known. The sample table contains thousands of clones; only one count was recorded for about 18% of them. Of the sample, under 3.5% falls within the top ten clones. The sample taken for sequencing was tumor tissue. Receptor source: a human donor with diffuse large B-cell lymphoma.

The V and J genes are TRBV19 and TRBJ2-2; TRBD1 might be the D (6 bases). The CDR3 runs to 14 residues. Germline V gene lookup returns CDR1 LNHDA and CDR2 SQIVND (reference sequence). V lost 7 bases, J lost 5 bases, and 14 bases lay in between. The CDR3 region has the DNA TGTGCCAGTAACTTACAGGGTAAGACCGGGGAGCTGTTTTTT. Encoded protein: CASNLQGKTGELFF.

The table lists this clone with a few counts. V is TRBV6-1 and J is TRBJ2-3; TRBD2 aligns across 10 bases. V shed 8 bases, J shed 1 base, and the junction held 3 bases outside the gene matches. CDR3 size: 14 residues. Germline V gene lookup returns CDR1 MNHNS and CDR2 SASEGT. The CDR3 bases are TGTGCCAGCGCCGGGACTAGCGGCACAGATACGCAGTATTTT. It codes for CASAGTSGTDTQYF.

This clone showed up just a few times. J is TRBJ2-7 and V is TRBV5-1; TRBD2 agrees at 10 bases. The CDR3 extends over 15 amino acids. V trimming: 3 bases; J trimming: 7 bases; junction bases outside the gene matches: 10. CDR1 and CDR2 (germline): SGHRS, YFSETQ. The DNA of the CDR3 is TGCGCCAGCAGCTACTCTCTAGCGGGAGCTGGTGAGCAGTACTTC. This codes for CASSYSLAGAGEQYF.

A few counts support this clone. The chain joins TRBV28 to TRBJ2-4; 12 bases map to TRBD1. This CDR3 has 17 amino acids. The V and J ends lost 4 bases and 7 bases, in that order; junction bases with no gene match: 11. Germline-derived CDR1 and CDR2 are MDHEN and SYDVKM. The CDR3 nucleotides read TGTGCCAGCAGTTCCTACTCCGAGGGACAGGGGGCGAACATTCAGTACTTC. Translation gives CASSSYSEGQGANIQYF.

In its sample, this clone was seen a few times. The chain employs TRBV9 and TRBJ2-7, with 8 positions matching TRBD2. The CDR3 length is 15 residues. Trimming at V came to 4 bases and at J to 3 bases, leaving 9 bases not matched to a gene. The germline V gene encodes CDR1 SGDLS and CDR2 YYNGEE. The CDR3 region has the DNA TGTGCCAGCAGCCCTTCGGGTAGCGGGAACTACGAGCAGTACTTC. Encoded protein: CASSPSGSGNYEQYF.

The V and J genes are TRBV28 and TRBJ2-5, with 7 bases fitting TRBD1. The V and J ends lost 1 base and 5 bases, in that order; junction bases with no gene match: 7. This CDR3 has 15 residues. Germline CDR1 reads MDHEN; CDR2 reads SYDVKM. CDR3 DNA sequence: TGTGCCAGCAGTTTATCCCCGACAGGGCGGGAGACCCAGTACTTC. This codes for CASSLSPTGRETQYF. Combining the CDR3 with reference TRBV28 and TRBJ2-5 gives the whole variable domain DVKVTQSSRYLVKRTGEKVFLECVQDMDHENMFWYRQDPGLGLRLIYFSYDVKMKEKGDIPEGYSVSREKKERFSLILESASTNQTSMYLCASSLSPTGRETQYFGPGTRLLVL.

The chain carries TRBV11-2 and TRBJ2-7, with TRBD1 matching 8 bases. With V trimmed by 5 bases and J by 2 bases, 5 bases remained unmatched. This CDR3 is 14 amino acids long. Germline CDR1 and CDR2: SGHAT and FQNNGV. In nucleotides, the CDR3 is TGTGCCAGCAGCATTGGGACAGGCACCTACGAGCAGTACTTC. Its protein product is CASSIGTGTYEQYF.

The chain links TRBV5-1 to TRBJ1-3; D is possibly TRBD1 (5 bases). The CDR3 length is 14 residues. Germline V CDR1 and CDR2: SGHRS, YFSETQ. V lost 4 bases and J lost 3, with 11 bases in between. The CDR3 DNA reads TGCGCCAGCAGCCAGGGACGGGATGGAAACACCATATATTTT. Its protein is CASSQGRDGNTIYF.

The chain has TRBV13 and TRBJ2-1, with 8 bases matching TRBD2. The CDR3 is 18 residues long. Germline V CDR1 and CDR2: PRHDT, FYEKMQ (reference sequence). After removal of 3 bases from V and 11 bases from J, the junction contained 21 bases not matched to a gene. The CDR3 DNA sequence: TGTGCCAGCAGCTTTACGACTAGCGCGGTCTCGGTTTCCCCCAAGCAGTTCTTC. Encoded protein: CASSFTTSAVSVSPKQFF.

The DNA for the CDR3 is TGTGCCAGCAGTTTCTCCCAGGGTAGTGGCTACACCTTC. Translated: CASSFSQGSGYTF. The chain carries TRBV27 and TRBJ1-2; tentatively, D is TRBD1 (5 bases). Deletions cut 3 bases from V and 7 bases from J, with 12 bases between. Germline-derived CDR1 and CDR2 are MNHEY and SMNVEV (reference sequence). This CDR3 has 13 amino acids.

Only a few counts were recorded for this clone. The CDR3 region is CASSLMGSMNTEAFF. The CDR3 DNA follows: TGTGCCAGCAGCCTCATGGGCTCCATGAACACTGAAGCTTTCTTT. The chain recombines TRBV14 with TRBJ1-1; D uncertain. Looked up from germline, CDR1 is SGHDN and CDR2 is FVKESK. V was trimmed by 4 bases and J by 0 bases, leaving 12 bases between them. The CDR3 sequence is 15 residues long.

This clone was seen a few times. V gene TRBV10-3 combines with J gene TRBJ2-7; 9 bases match TRBD1. The germline CDR1 and CDR2 sequences are ENHRY and SYGVKD. This CDR3 is 13 amino acids long. J was trimmed by 3 bases and V by 8 bases; bases with no gene match: 5. CDR3 sequence (DNA): TGTGCCATCCAGCCGGACAGGGGCTACGAGCAGTACTTC. Translating gives CAIQPDRGYEQYF.

This clone showed up just a few times. The rearrangement links TRBV29-1 to TRBJ2-1, with TRBD2 matching 9 bases. Germline assignment: CDR1 SQVTM and CDR2 ANQGSEA. The junction had 7 bases not matched to a gene; V was cut back by 1 base and J by 0 bases. The CDR3 is 17 amino acids. CDR3 region: CSVEASGVFSSYNEQFF. DNA of the CDR3: TGCAGCGTTGAAGCTAGCGGGGTTTTTAGCTCCTACAATGAGCAGTTCTTC.

The rearrangement uses TRBV5-1 and TRBJ2-6; perhaps TRBD1 as D (6 bases). Germline-derived CDR1 and CDR2 are SGHRS and YFSETQ. The CDR3 covers 15 residues. Trimming stripped 4 bases from V and 1 base from J, with 9 bases between. Written as DNA, the CDR3 is TGCGCCAGCAGCGTACAGGGTTCTGGGGCCAACGTCCTGACTTTC. Its translation: CASSVQGSGANVLTF. The full variable domain, with the rest looked up from reference TRBV5-1 and TRBJ2-6, is KAGVTQTPRYLIKTRGQQVTLSCSPISGHRSVSWYQQTPGQGLQFLFEYFSETQRNKGNFPGRFSGRQFSNSRSEMNVSTLELGDSALYLCASSVQGSGANVLTFGAGSRLTVL.

The chain couples TRBV7-9 to TRBJ2-7; 10 bases fit TRBD1. CDR1 is SEHNR, CDR2 FQNEAQ, per germline (reference sequence). The CDR3 is 14 amino acids. The V segment lost 5 bases and the J segment 2 bases; nucleotides outside the gene matches: 3. The chain's CDR3 is CASSPGQGAYEQYF. The CDR3 DNA reads as TGTGCCAGCAGCCCCGGACAGGGGGCCTACGAGCAGTACTTC.

CDR3 loop: CASSHYTDTQYF. The DNA for the CDR3 is TGTGCCAGCAGCCATTACACAGATACGCAGTATTTT. This chain joins TRBV7-2 and TRBJ2-3; D is unclear. Germline V gene sequence: CDR1 SGHTA, CDR2 FQGNSA. CDR3 length: 12 amino acids. V was pared by 5 bases and J by 2 bases, with 5 bases between.

This clone was counted only a few times. This rearrangement joins TRBV9 to TRBJ2-2, with a possible D match to TRBD2 (6 bases). The CDR3 contains 16 residues. CDR1 and CDR2 (germline): SGDLS, YYNGEE. V was shortened by 0 bases and J by 1 base, with 10 bases between the two germline ends. This chain's CDR3 is CASSVVNSGNTGELFF. The CDR3 region has the DNA TGTGCCAGCAGCGTAGTAAATAGCGGGAACACCGGGGAGCTGTTTTTT.

This clone was seen a few times. V usage is TRBV30 and J usage is TRBJ2-4; TRBD2 matches 7 bases. The V gene end was trimmed by 0 bases and the J gene end by 6 bases; junction bases not matched to a gene: 2. The CDR3 is 13 residues long. Germline V lookup: CDR1 GTSNPN, CDR2 SVGIG (reference sequence). The CDR3 loop is CAWSVGGVNIQYF. The CDR3 coding sequence is TGTGCCTGGAGTGTGGGGGGGGTAAACATTCAGTACTTC.